This is a list of T cell receptor beta chains from one sample in a study of blood T cell repertoires in COVID-19. Method: immunoSEQ multiplex PCR; TCRdb's copy keeps in-frame clones and lacks some. The table records 150,000 or so clones, 87% of them present only once. The source material was peripheral blood. Source of these receptors: an elderly man with acute or convalescent COVID-19. Both conserved end residues are trimmed from each CDR3.

v_call	j_call	cdr3_aa
TRBV5-1	TRBJ2-3	ASSSDSRPTDTQY
TRBV6-6	TRBJ2-2	ASSYSARGWGELF
TRBV27	TRBJ2-2	ASSYGDRYTGELF
TRBV4-2	TRBJ2-2	ASRGLAGATGELF
TRBV12-3/TRBV12-4	TRBJ2-1	ASRLAGTNEQF
TRBV5-8	TRBJ1-6	ASSYRVDNSPLH
TRBV3-1/TRBV3-2	TRBJ1-1	ASSQVRGHTEAF
TRBV7-8	TRBJ2-7	ASSLRENYEQY
TRBV19	TRBJ2-1	ASSSDRAVYNEQF
TRBV30	TRBJ2-5	AWAPGQGFQETQY
TRBV5-8	TRBJ2-3	ASSLDPGQGGTDTQY
TRBV5-1	TRBJ1-5	ASSSTGGSNQPQH
TRBV3-1/TRBV3-2	TRBJ2-3	ASSTSSGGTDTQY
TRBV6-5	TRBJ1-2	ASSSPGDSSNYGYT
TRBV3-1/TRBV3-2	TRBJ1-3	ASSQGQVSGNTIY
TRBV4-1	TRBJ2-2	ASSQRDTHTGELF
TRBV20-1	TRBJ2-5	SARRETQY
TRBV30	TRBJ1-1	AWRGLKNTEAF
TRBV18	TRBJ1-5	ASSPPGRGQPQH
TRBV11-2	TRBJ2-7	ASSLVGTSGSPYEQY
TRBV11-3	TRBJ2-5	ASSFSGEGETQY
TRBV28	TRBJ1-2	ASSLVQGWHYGYT
TRBV28	TRBJ1-1	ASKYQGWDTEAF
TRBV18	TRBJ1-2	ASSARQGNYGYT
TRBV4-1	TRBJ1-6	ASSQATGSYSPLH
TRBV3-1/TRBV3-2	TRBJ2-2	ASSQFADGAGDTGELF
TRBV5-1	TRBJ2-5	ASSLQGLQETQY
TRBV11-2	TRBJ2-3	ASSLDFSGGTDTQY
TRBV6-2/TRBV6-3	TRBJ2-7	ASSLHQGGEQY
TRBV29-1	TRBJ1-2	SVTPAGANYGYT
TRBV18	TRBJ2-3	ASSPGTSGGPLFGTDTQY
TRBV9	TRBJ2-1	ASSVAGLAGGQNNEQF
TRBV19	TRBJ1-6	ASSITGGNSPLH
TRBV3-1/TRBV3-2	TRBJ2-1	ASSQLAGVNEQF
TRBV2	TRBJ1-1	ASSEAWGQNTEAF
TRBV6-5	TRBJ2-5	ASRLAGLQETQY
TRBV25-1	TRBJ1-6	ASKMNRDGSPLH
TRBV28	TRBJ1-5	ASSFVGGQGRSNQPQH
TRBV5-4	TRBJ2-3	ATTGTSGASTDTQY
TRBV4-2	TRBJ1-3	ASSQAGSGNTIY
TRBV30	TRBJ1-1	AWSGSWERENTEAF
TRBV12-3/TRBV12-4	TRBJ1-1	ASSAGFAAF
TRBV14	TRBJ1-6	ASSHARGTGGIRDNSPLH
TRBV3-1/TRBV3-2	TRBJ2-1	ASSQGGGRTYNEQF
TRBV5-4	TRBJ1-2	ASSLPGFYGYT
TRBV11-2	TRBJ2-7	ASSLVAGQGYEQY
TRBV10-1	TRBJ1-1	ASSEPGRSEAF
TRBV6-5	TRBJ2-2	ASKGTSQNTGELF
TRBV15	TRBJ1-2	ATSRESGEGYGYT